The T cell receptor (beta chain) under discussion was sequenced for a study of radiation and T cells in renal cell carcinoma. Study background: Nephrectomy followed 15 Gy stereotactic body radiation by 4 weeks.

Sequencing was performed with immunoSEQ multiplex PCR; in TCRdb, only in-frame clones are kept and a portion is missing. The sample includes around 130,000 clones, 70% to 90% seen only once; the top ten take 1.9%. CDR3 length: 14 residues. CDR1 and CDR2 from the germline V gene are MNHNY and SVGAGI (reference sequence). Trimming removed 8 bases from V and 4 bases from J; junction bases left unmatched: 7. Regarding time point: blood 2 weeks post-SBRT. Noted treatment: 15 Gy SBRT to primary tumor, nephrectomy 4 weeks later. The source material was blood, sampled from a patient whose treatment included radiotherapy and nephrectomy. The V call is TRBV6-6, the J call TRBJ2-2, with TRBD2 matching over 7 bases. This sequence originates from a woman aged 55-69 years with renal cell carcinoma. CDR3 coding DNA: TGTGCCAGCGTGACTAGCTGGGCCACCGGGGAGCTGTTTTTT. Translated, it gives CASVTSWATGELFF.